The rows below give T cell receptor beta chains drawn from one sample of a study of cytomegalovirus exposure and HLA in healthy donors. Sequencing used immunoSEQ multiplex PCR; TCRdb keeps in-frame clones, though not all of them. Of 90,000 to 110,000 clones listed, 65% to 85% are singletons. Sequencing was carried out using PBMCs. The source is a male donor in good health and CMV-seronegative. Both conserved end residues are part of each CDR3. D genes are given only for firm matches. The listing skips clone size in some rows; elsewhere it reads once, few, many or a size class.

clone_size j_call v_call d_call cdr3_nt cdr3_aa
- TRBJ1-2 TRBV6-4 - TGTGCCAGCAGTGTCAACAGCTATTCTAACTATGGCTACACCTTC CASSVNSYSNYGYTF
- TRBJ2-7 TRBV28 - TGTGCCAGCACGGGACACCCCGCCTACGAGCAGTACTTC CASTGHPAYEQYF
once TRBJ1-5 TRBV28 TRBD1 TGTGCCAGCAGTCGGGACAGGCTAGGGGATAATCAGCCCCAGCATTTT CASSRDRLGDNQPQHF
once TRBJ1-2 TRBV18 - TGTGCCAGCTCACCGAAAATACAGGGCGTCAGTGGCTACACCTTC CASSPKIQGVSGYTF
- TRBJ2-1 TRBV30 - TGTGCCTGGAGTGTAAGCGGGTTTAAAAATGAGCAGTTCTTC CAWSVSGFKNEQFF
- TRBJ2-1 TRBV11-3 TRBD2 TGTGCCAGCAGCGATGGGACTAGCGGAGGGAGGGATGAGCAGTTCTTC CASSDGTSGGRDEQFF
once TRBJ1-2 TRBV7-9 TRBD1 TGTTCCAGCAGCCTAGGACAGGGGGGGTATGGCTACACCTTC CSSSLGQGGYGYTF
- TRBJ2-1 TRBV29-1 - TGCAGCGGCACAGCACTCTCCTACAATGAGCAGTTCTTC CSGTALSYNEQFF
- TRBJ2-4 TRBV7-2 - TGTGCCAGCAGCTTAGAACTAAAAAACATTCAGTACTTC CASSLELKNIQYF
- TRBJ2-7 TRBV29-1 - TGCAGCGTTGACCATCGAGCCCAGGTCGAGCAGTACTTC CSVDHRAQVEQYF
- TRBJ2-7 TRBV18 TRBD2 TGTGCCAGCTCGTCTCCGGGACTAGCGGGGCCCCAATCCTACGAGCAGTACTTC CASSSPGLAGPQSYEQYF
- TRBJ2-2 TRBV5-1 TRBD2 TGCGCCAGCAGCCGGACTAGCGGAACCGGGGAGCTGTTTTTT CASSRTSGTGELFF
- TRBJ2-7 TRBV7-2 TRBD1 TGTGCCAGCAGCATAACAGGGGTCCACGAGCAGTACTTC CASSITGVHEQYF
- TRBJ1-1 TRBV11-1 - TGTGCCAGCAGGTCTTCGGGACAAGCTCTTCCGAACACTGAAGCTTTCTTT CASRSSGQALPNTEAFF
- TRBJ1-5 TRBV29-1 TRBD1 TGCAGCGTGGTCGGGACAGATAGCAATCAGCCCCAGCATTTT CSVVGTDSNQPQHF
- TRBJ2-1 TRBV27 - TGTGCCAGCAGTTTAAAGGGTGGGAGAATGAATGAGCAGTTCTTC CASSLKGGRMNEQFF
- TRBJ2-7 TRBV18 TRBD2 TGTGCCAGCTCAGGTCGACTAGCGGGAGGGCCTAGGTACGAGCAGTACTTC CASSGRLAGGPRYEQYF
- TRBJ2-1 TRBV19 TRBD2 TGTGCCAGTAGTATTGGACTAGCGGAGTACAATGAGCAGTTCTTC CASSIGLAEYNEQFF
- TRBJ2-6 TRBV28 - TGTGCCAGCAGTTTCATGCAGACTGGGGCCAACGTCCTGACTTTC CASSFMQTGANVLTF
few TRBJ1-4 TRBV28 - TGTGCCAGCATCGGGGGGTCGGGTGAAAAACTGTTTTTT CASIGGSGEKLFF
- TRBJ2-2 TRBV7-9 - TGTTCCAGCAGCTCCTTTACCCTTAAGACTTTAAGGGGGGAGCTGTTTTTT CSSSSFTLKTLRGELFF
- TRBJ1-1 TRBV7-8 TRBD1 TGTGCCAGCAGCGGTCGACAGGGCATGGGAACTGAAGCTTTCTTT CASSGRQGMGTEAFF
- TRBJ1-5 TRBV2 - TGTGCCAGCAGCCCCCCGGCGGGGGAGAGCAATCAGCCCCAGCATTTT CASSPPAGESNQPQHF
- TRBJ2-5 TRBV4-3 - TGCGCCAGCAGCCAAGATAGGAGAACCCAGTACTTC CASSQDRRTQYF
- TRBJ2-7 TRBV7-2 TRBD1 TGTGCCAGCAGCTTAGCGGCAGGGGGTCCCTACGAGCAGTACTTC CASSLAAGGPYEQYF
- TRBJ1-1 TRBV4-1 - TGCGCCAGCAGCCAAGATGGTACGAGAACCGCGGGAGCTTTCTTT CASSQDGTRTAGAFF
- TRBJ1-5 TRBV18 - TGTGCCAGCTCACCATCGAGGGCTCAGCCCCAGCATTTT CASSPSRAQPQHF
- TRBJ1-1 TRBV7-9 TRBD1 TGTGCCAGCAGCTTAGCGCGGACAGGGGGCGGAACTGAAGCTTTCTTT CASSLARTGGGTEAFF
- TRBJ1-4 TRBV4-3 - TGCGCCAGCAGCCAGGCGGGCCCCACCGAAACTAATGAAAAACTGTTTTTT CASSQAGPTETNEKLFF
few TRBJ2-2 TRBV9 - TGTGCCAGCAGCGTCACAACGAACACCGGGGAGCTGTTTTTT CASSVTTNTGELFF
few TRBJ2-6 TRBV10-3 TRBD1 TGTGCCATGGCGCCAGGGGGTGCTGGGGCCAACGTCCTGACTTTC CAMAPGGAGANVLTF
few TRBJ1-5 TRBV9 TRBD1 TGTGCCAGCAGCGAACAGGGGAGAAGGGGTCAGCCCCAGCATTTT CASSEQGRRGQPQHF
few TRBJ2-1 TRBV9 - TGTGCCAGCAGCGTAGCTATCGGTGGCTACAATGAGCAGTTCTTC CASSVAIGGYNEQFF